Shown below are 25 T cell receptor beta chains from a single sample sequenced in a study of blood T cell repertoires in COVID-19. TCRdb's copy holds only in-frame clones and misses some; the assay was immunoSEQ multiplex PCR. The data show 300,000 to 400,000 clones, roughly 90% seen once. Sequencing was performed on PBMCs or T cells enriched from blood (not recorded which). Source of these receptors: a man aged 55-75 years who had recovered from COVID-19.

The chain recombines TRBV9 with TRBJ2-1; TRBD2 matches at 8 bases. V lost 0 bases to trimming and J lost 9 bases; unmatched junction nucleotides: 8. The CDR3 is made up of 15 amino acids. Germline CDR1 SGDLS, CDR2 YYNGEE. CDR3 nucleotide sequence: TGTGCCAGCAGCGTAGGAGGACTAGCCTCCGGTGAGCAGTTCTTC. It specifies CASSVGGLASGEQFF.

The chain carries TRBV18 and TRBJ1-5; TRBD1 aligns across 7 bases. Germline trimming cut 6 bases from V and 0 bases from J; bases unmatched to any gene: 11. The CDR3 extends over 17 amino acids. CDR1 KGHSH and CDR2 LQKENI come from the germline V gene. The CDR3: CASSHTGTEDSNQPQHF. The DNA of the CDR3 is TGTGCCAGCTCTCATACCGGGACAGAGGATAGCAATCAGCCCCAGCATTTT.

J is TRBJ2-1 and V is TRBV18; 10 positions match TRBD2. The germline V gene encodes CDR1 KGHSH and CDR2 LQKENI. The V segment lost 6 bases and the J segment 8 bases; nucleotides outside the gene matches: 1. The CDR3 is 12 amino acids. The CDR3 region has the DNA TGTGCCAGCTCGGGGACTAGCGATGAGCAGTTCTTC. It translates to CASSGTSDEQFF.

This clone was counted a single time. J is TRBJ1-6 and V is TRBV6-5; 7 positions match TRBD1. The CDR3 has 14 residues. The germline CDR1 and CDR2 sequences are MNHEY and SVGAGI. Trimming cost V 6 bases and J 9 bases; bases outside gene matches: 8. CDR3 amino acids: CASRITGAASPLHF. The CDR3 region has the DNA TGTGCCAGCAGGATTACAGGGGCCGCTTCACCCCTCCACTTT.

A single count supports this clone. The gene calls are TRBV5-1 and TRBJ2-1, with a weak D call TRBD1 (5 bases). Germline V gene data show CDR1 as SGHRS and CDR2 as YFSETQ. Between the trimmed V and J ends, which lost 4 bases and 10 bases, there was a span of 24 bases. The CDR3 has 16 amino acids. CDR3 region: CASSLTGQDTGEEQFF. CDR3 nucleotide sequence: TGCGCCAGCAGCCTAACCGGGCAAGATACAGGAGAAGAGCAGTTCTTC.

DNA for the CDR3: TGTGCTAGTGGCTCGACAGGGGGCTCCCTCGGGGAGCTGTTTTTT. It specifies CASGSTGGSLGELFF. The chain has TRBV12-5 and TRBJ2-2; 10 bases fit TRBD1. The CDR3 totals 15 residues. V lost 6 bases to trimming and J lost 7 bases; unmatched junction nucleotides: 8. Germline V lookup: CDR1 LGHNT, CDR2 FRNRAP.

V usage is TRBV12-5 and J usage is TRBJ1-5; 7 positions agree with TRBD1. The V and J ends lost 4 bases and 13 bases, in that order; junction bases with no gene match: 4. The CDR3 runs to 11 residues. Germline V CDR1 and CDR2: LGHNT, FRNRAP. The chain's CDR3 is CASGWTGFQHF. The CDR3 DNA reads TGTGCTAGTGGTTGGACAGGCTTTCAGCATTTT.

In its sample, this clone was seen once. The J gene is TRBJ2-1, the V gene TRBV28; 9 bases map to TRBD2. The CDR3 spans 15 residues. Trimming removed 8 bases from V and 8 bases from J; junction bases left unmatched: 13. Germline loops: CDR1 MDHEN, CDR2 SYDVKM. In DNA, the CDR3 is TGTGCCAGCGCACGTCAGGTAGCGGGAGTGTATGAGCAGTTCTTC. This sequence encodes CASARQVAGVYEQFF.

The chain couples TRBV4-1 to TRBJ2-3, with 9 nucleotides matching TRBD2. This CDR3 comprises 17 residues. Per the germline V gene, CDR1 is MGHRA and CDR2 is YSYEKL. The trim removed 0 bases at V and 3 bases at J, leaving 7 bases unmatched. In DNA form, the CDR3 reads TGCGCCAGCAGCCAAGATCTTACTAGCGGGTTTACAGATACGCAGTATTTT. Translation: CASSQDLTSGFTDTQYF.

CDR3 bases: TGCAGCGTGGGAGCCCCCACAGTCGGCTACACCTTC. Translated: CSVGAPTVGYTF. The genes are TRBV29-1 and TRBJ1-2; D unclear. The CDR3 has 12 amino acids. Trimming removed 6 bases at V and 8 bases at J, with 16 bases between. CDR1 and CDR2 (germline): SQVTM, ANQGSEA. Supplemented by reference TRBV29-1 and TRBJ1-2, the full variable domain reads SAVISQKPSRDICQRGTSLTIQCQVDSQVTMMFWYRQQPGQSLTLIATANQGSEATYESGFVIDKFPISRPNLTFSTLTVSNMSPEDSSIYLCSVGAPTVGYTFGSGTRLTVV.

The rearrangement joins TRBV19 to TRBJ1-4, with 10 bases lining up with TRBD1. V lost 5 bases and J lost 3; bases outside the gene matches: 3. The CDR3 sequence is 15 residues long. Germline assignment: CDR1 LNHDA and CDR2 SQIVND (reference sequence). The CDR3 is CASSDRGLANEKLFF. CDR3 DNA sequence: TGTGCCAGTAGTGACAGGGGGCTGGCTAATGAAAAACTGTTTTTT.

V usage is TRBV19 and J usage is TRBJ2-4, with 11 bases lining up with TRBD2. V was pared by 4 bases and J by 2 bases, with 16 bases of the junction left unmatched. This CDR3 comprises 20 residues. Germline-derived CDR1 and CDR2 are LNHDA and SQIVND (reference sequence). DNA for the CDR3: TGTGCCAGTAGTAAGCCCAGGGGGCTAGCGGGAGGTTCTCCCAAAAACATTCAGTACTTC. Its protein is CASSKPRGLAGGSPKNIQYF.

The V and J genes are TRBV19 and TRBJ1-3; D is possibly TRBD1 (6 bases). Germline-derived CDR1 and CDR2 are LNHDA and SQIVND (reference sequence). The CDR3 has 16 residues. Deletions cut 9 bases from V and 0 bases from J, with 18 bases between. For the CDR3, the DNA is TGTGCCAGCTCAGGACAGCCGTCGGACTCTGGAAACACCATATATTTT. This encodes CASSGQPSDSGNTIYF.

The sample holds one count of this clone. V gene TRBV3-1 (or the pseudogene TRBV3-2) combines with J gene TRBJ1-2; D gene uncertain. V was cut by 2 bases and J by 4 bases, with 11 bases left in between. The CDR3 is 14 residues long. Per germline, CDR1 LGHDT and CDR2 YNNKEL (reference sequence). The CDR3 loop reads CASSQTTGSYGYTF. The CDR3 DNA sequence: TGTGCCAGCAGCCAAACTACGGGTTCCTATGGCTACACCTTC.

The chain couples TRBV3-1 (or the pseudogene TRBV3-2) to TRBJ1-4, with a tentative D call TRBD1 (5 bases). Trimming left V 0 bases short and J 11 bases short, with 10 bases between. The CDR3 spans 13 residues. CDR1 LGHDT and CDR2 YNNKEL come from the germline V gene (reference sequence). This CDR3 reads CASSQEPGGKLFF. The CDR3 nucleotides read TGTGCCAGCAGCCAAGAACCGGGGGGGAAACTGTTTTTT.

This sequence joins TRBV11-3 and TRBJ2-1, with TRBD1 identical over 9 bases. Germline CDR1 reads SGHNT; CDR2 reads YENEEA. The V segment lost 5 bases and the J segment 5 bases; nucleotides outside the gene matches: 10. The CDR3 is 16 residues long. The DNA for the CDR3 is TGTGCCAGCAGCATTCCCCGTGGACAGGGGAACAATGAGCAGTTCTTC. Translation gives CASSIPRGQGNNEQFF.

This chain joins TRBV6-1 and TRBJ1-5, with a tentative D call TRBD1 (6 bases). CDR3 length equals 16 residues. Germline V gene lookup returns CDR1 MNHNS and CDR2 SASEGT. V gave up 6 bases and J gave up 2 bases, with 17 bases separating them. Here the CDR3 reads CASRELRGAGNQPQHF. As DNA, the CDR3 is TGTGCCAGCAGGGAACTCCGGGGGGCAGGCAATCAGCCCCAGCATTTT.

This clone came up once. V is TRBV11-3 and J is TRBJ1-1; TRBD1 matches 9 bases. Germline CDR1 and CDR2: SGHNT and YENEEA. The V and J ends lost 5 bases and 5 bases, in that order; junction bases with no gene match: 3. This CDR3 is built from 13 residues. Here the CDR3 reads CASSAGTGTEAFF. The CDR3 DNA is TGTGCCAGCAGCGCTGGGACAGGGACTGAAGCTTTCTTT. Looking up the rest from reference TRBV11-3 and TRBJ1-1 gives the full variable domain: EAGVVQSPRYKIIEKKQPVAFWCNPISGHNTLYWYLQNLGQGPELLIRYENEEAVDDSQLPKDRFSAERLKGVDSTLKIQPAELGDSAVYLCASSAGTGTEAFFGQGTRLTVV.

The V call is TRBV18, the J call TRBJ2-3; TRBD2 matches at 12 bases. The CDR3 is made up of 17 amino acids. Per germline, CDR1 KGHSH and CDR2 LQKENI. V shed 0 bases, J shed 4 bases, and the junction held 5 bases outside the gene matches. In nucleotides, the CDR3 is TGTGCCAGCTCACCACCTGACCTAGCGGGGGGGCCAGATACGCAGTATTTT. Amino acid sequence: CASSPPDLAGGPDTQYF.

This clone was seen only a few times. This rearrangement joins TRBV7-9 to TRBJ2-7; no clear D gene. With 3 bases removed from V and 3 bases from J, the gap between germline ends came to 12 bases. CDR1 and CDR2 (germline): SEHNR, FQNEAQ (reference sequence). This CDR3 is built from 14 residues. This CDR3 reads CASSFPAADYEQYF. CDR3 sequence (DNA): TGTGCCAGCAGCTTCCCCGCCGCGGACTACGAGCAGTACTTC.

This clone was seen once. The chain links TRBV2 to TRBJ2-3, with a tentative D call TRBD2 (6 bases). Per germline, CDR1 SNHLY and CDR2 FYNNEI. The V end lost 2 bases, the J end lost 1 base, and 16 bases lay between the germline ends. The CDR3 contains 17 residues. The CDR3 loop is CASSERGPGGRTDTQYF. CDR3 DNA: TGTGCCAGCAGTGAAAGGGGCCCCGGGGGTCGCACAGATACGCAGTATTTT.

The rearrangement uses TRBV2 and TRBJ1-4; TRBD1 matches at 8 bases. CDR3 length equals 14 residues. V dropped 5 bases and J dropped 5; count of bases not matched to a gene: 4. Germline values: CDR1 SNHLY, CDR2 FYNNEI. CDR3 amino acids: CASSLTGDNEKLFF. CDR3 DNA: TGTGCCAGCAGTCTGACAGGGGACAATGAAAAACTGTTTTTT.

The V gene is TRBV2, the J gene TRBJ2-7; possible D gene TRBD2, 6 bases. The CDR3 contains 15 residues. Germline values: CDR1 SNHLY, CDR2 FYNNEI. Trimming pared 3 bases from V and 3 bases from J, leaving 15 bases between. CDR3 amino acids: CASSERRGAGYEQYF. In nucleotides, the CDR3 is TGTGCCAGCAGTGAGAGGAGGGGCGCAGGCTACGAGCAGTACTTC.

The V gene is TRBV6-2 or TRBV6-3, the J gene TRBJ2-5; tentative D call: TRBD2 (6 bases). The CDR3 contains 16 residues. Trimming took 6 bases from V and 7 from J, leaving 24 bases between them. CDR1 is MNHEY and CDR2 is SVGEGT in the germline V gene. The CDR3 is CASSRNPPDAGRTQYF. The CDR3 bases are TGTGCCAGCAGCCGAAACCCCCCCGACGCGGGGCGGACCCAGTACTTC.

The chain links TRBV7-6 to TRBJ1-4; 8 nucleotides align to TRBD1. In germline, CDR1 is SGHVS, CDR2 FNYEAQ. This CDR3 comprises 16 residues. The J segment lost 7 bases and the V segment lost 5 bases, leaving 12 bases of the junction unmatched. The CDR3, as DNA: TGTGCCAGCAGCATCGGACAGGGTGGGGCGGGTGAAAAACTGTTTTTT. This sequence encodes CASSIGQGGAGEKLFF. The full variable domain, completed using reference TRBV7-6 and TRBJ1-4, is GAGVSQSPRYKVTKRGQDVALRCDPISGHVSLYWYRQALGQGPEFLTYFNYEAQQDKSGLPNDRFSAERPEGSISTLTIQRTEQRDSAMYRCASSIGQGGAGEKLFFGSGTQLSVL.